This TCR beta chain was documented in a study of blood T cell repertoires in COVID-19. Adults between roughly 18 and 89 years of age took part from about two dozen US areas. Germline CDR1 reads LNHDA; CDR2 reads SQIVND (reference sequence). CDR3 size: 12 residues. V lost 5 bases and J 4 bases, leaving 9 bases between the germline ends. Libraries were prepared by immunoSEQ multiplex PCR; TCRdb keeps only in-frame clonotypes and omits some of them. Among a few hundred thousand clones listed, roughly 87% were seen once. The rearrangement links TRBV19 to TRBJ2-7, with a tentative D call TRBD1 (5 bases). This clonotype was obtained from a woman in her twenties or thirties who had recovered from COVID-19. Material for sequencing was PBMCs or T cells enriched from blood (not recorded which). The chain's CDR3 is CASSDSQYEQYF. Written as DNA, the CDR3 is TGTGCCAGTAGTGACAGCCAGTACGAGCAGTACTTC. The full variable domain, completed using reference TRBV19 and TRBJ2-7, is DGGITQSPKYLFRKEGQNVTLSCEQNLNHDAMYWYRQDPGQGLRLIYYSQIVNDFQKGDIAEGYSVSREKKESFPLTVTSAQKNPTAFYLCASSDSQYEQYFGPGTRLTVT.